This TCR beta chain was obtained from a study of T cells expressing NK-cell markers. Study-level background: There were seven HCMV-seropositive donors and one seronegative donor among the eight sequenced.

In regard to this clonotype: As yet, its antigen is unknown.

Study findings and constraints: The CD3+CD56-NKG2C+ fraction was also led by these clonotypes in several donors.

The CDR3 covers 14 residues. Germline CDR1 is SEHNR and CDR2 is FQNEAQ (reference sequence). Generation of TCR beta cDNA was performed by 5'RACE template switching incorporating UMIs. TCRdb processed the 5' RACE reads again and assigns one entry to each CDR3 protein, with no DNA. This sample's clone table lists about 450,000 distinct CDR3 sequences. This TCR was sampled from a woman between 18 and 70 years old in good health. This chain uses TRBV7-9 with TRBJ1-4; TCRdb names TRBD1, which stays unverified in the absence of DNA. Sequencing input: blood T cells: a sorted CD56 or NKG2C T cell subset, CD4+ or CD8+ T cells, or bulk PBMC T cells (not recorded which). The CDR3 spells CASSPPGGGEKLFF.